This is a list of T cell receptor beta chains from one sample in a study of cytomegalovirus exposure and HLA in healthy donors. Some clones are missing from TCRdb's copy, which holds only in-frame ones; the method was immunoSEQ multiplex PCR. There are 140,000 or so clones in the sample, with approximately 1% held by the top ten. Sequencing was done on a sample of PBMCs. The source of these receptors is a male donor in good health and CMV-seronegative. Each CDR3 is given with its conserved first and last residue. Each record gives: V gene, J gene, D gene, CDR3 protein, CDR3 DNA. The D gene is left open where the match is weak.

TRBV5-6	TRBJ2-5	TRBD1	CASSLGFNAGGYETQYF	TGTGCCAGCAGCTTGGGATTTAACGCAGGGGGCTATGAGACCCAGTACTTC
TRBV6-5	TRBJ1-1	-	CASSDDRLNTEAFF	TGTGCCAGCAGTGACGACAGGCTAAACACTGAAGCTTTCTTT
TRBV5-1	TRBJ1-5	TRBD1	CASSLEPGQGHQPQHF	TGCGCCAGCAGCTTGGAGCCGGGACAGGGCCATCAGCCCCAGCATTTT
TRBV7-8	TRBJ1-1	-	CASSWRRDTEAFF	TGTGCCAGCAGCTGGAGGAGGGACACTGAAGCTTTCTTT
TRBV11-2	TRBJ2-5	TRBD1	CASSALGTGWTQETQYF	TGTGCCAGCAGCGCACTGGGGACAGGGTGGACTCAAGAGACCCAGTACTTC
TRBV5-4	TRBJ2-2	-	CASSSTGELFF	TGTGCCAGCAGTTCGACCGGGGAGCTGTTTTTT
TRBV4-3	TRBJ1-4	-	CASSQGRPGQTEKLFF	TGCGCCAGCAGCCAAGGAAGGCCCGGACAGACGGAAAAACTGTTTTTT
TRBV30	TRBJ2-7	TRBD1	CAWTRDRVGEQYF	TGTGCCTGGACTAGGGACAGGGTGGGGGAGCAGTACTTC
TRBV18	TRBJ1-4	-	CASSLTSTNEKLFF	TGTGCCAGCTCACTGACATCAACTAATGAAAAACTGTTTTTT
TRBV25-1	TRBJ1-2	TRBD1	CASTQGARYGYTF	TGTGCCAGCACCCAGGGGGCCCGATATGGCTACACCTTC
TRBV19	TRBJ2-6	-	CASMSSGANVLTF	TGTGCCAGTATGAGCTCTGGGGCCAACGTCCTGACTTTC
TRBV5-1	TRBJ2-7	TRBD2	CASSLLSGRTNEQYF	TGCGCCAGCAGCCTACTTAGCGGGAGGACCAACGAGCAGTACTTC
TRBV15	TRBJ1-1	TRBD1	CATSRGGGQGTEAFF	TGTGCCACCAGCAGAGGCGGGGGACAGGGCACTGAAGCTTTCTTT
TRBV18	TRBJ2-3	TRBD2	CASSLDLRTSGYTDTQYF	TGTGCCAGCTCACTAGACCTTCGGACTAGCGGATACACAGATACGCAGTATTTT
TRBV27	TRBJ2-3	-	CASSLGPYLITQYF	TGTGCCAGCAGTTTAGGGCCATATTTGATTACGCAGTATTTT
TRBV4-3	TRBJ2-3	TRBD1	CASSQDPSGQGGADTQYF	TGCGCCAGCAGCCAAGATCCATCGGGACAGGGGGGGGCAGATACGCAGTATTTT
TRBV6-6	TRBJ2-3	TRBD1	CASLTGAATDTQYF	TGTGCCAGCCTTACAGGGGCTGCGACAGATACGCAGTATTTT
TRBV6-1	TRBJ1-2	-	CASRLRGFDYGYTF	TGTGCCAGCAGACTAAGGGGGTTCGACTATGGCTACACCTTC